A selection of T cell receptor beta chains follows, all from one sample in a study of post-analysis software for immune sequencing data. A single record per CDR3 protein comes from TCRdb applying MiXCR to the PCR reads. This table holds 170,000 or so distinct CDR3 sequences, approximately 28% found once. The specimen sequenced was blood. The receptor set was obtained from a girl aged 10-17 years with multiple sclerosis. Both conserved end residues are part of each CDR3. Each record gives: clone size, V gene, J gene, D gene, CDR3 DNA, CDR3 protein. A D gene is named only where the DNA matches it firmly. Size is stated for part of the rows, as once, few or many counts, or as a class when the clone is expanded.

>few|TRBV15|TRBJ1-2|NA
TGTGCCACCAGCCCCACCAGACAGGAGACCTATGGCTACACCTTC
CATSPTRQETYGYTF
>many|TRBV12-3/TRBV12-4|TRBJ2-1|NA
TGTGCCAGCAGTTTAGAAGGGGGAGAGATGTACAATGAGCAGTTCTTC
CASSLEGGEMYNEQFF
>NA|TRBV7-9|TRBJ2-7|NA
TGTGCCAGCAGCCCCCAGGTCGAGCAGTACTTC
CASSPQVEQYF
>NA|TRBV12-3/TRBV12-4|TRBJ1-2|TRBD1
TGTGCCAGCATCACCGGGACAGGGGTGGACTATGGCTACACCTTC
CASITGTGVDYGYTF
>many|TRBV2|TRBJ2-7|NA
TGTGCCAACTCCCGTGCAGTCTTCAACGAGCAGTACTTC
CANSRAVFNEQYF
>many|TRBV5-1|TRBJ2-7|NA
TGCGCCAGCAGCTTGGGACTGAGGACCTACGAGCAGTACTTC
CASSLGLRTYEQYF
>NA|TRBV25-1|TRBJ1-2|NA
TGTGCCAGCAGTGAATCCGGACGGAACTATGGCTACACCTTC
CASSESGRNYGYTF
>many|TRBV29-1|TRBJ2-1|TRBD2
TGCAGCGTTGAAGGGTCCAGCGGGAGTGTCGACAATGAGCAGTTCTTC
CSVEGSSGSVDNEQFF
>few|TRBV16|TRBJ1-2|NA
TGTGCCAGCAGCCAATTTAGGGCAGGGCGTACTGATGGCTACACCTTC
CASSQFRAGRTDGYTF
>many|TRBV15|TRBJ2-3|NA
TGTGCCACCAGCAGAGGCACAGGGCGGGATACGCAGTATTTT
CATSRGTGRDTQYF
>many|TRBV20-1|TRBJ1-2|NA
TGCAGTGCAGATGCAGGGTCGGGCTATGGCTACACCTTC
CSADAGSGYGYTF
>NA|TRBV7-3|TRBJ1-2|TRBD1
TGTGCCAGCAGCTTATACAGGGGTGATATCTATGGCTACACCTTC
CASSLYRGDIYGYTF
>NA|TRBV6-2/TRBV6-3|TRBJ1-2|NA
TGTGCCAGCAGTCCAGGATCGTATACCTATGGCTACACCTTC
CASSPGSYTYGYTF
>few|TRBV28|TRBJ1-1|NA
TGTGCCAGCAGTGGCCTGGGGACTGAAGCTTTCTTT
CASSGLGTEAFF
>NA|TRBV30|TRBJ2-7|TRBD1
TGTGCCTGGAACCCCGGACAGGGGACATACGAGCAGTACTTC
CAWNPGQGTYEQYF
>NA|TRBV4-2|TRBJ1-1|NA
TGTGCCAGCAGCCTGGACGGTGAAGCTTTCTTT
CASSLDGEAFF
>few|TRBV7-8|TRBJ1-6|NA
TGTGCCAGCAGGCCGCGCCAGACAGATAATTCACCCCTCCACTTT
CASRPRQTDNSPLHF
>few|TRBV28|TRBJ1-2|NA
TGTGCCAGCAGTTTGGCCGGGAACGGGGGCGGCTACACCTTC
CASSLAGNGGGYTF
>many|TRBV7-2|TRBJ2-6|NA
TGTGCCAGCAGCCCCGTCGCAGGAGCTACGGGGGCCAACGTCCTGACTTTC
CASSPVAGATGANVLTF
>few|TRBV19|TRBJ2-1|NA
TGTGCCAGTAGTATGGCGCGGGCCACGCGTGGAGAGCAGTTCTTC
CASSMARATRGEQFF
>few|TRBV7-2|TRBJ2-1|NA
TGTGCCAGCAGCCCGGATCAGACCTACTACAATGAGCAGTTCTTC
CASSPDQTYYNEQFF
>NA|TRBV30|TRBJ2-2|NA
TGTGCCTGGACCGGCTCTTCGAACACCGGGGAGCTGTTTTTT
CAWTGSSNTGELFF
>medium-sized|TRBV10-3|TRBJ2-1|TRBD1
TGTGCCATCAGAGACAGGGGGGCTAATGAGCAGTTCTTC
CAIRDRGANEQFF
>NA|TRBV11-2|TRBJ1-1|NA
TGTGCCAGCAGTTCCTACAGGGAGAACACTGAAGCTTTCTTT
CASSSYRENTEAFF
>NA|TRBV20-1|TRBJ2-2|NA
TGCAGTGCTAGAGGACAGTACACCGGGGAGCTGTTTTTT
CSARGQYTGELFF
>many|TRBV6-5|TRBJ2-7|TRBD1
TGTGCCAGCAGTTACTCGGGGACAGGGTCCTACGAGCAGTACTTC
CASSYSGTGSYEQYF
>many|TRBV5-1|TRBJ2-7|TRBD1
TGCGCCAGCAGCTGGGGCAGTGCCGGGACAGGGGGTCCTTCCTACGAGCAGTACTTC
CASSWGSAGTGGPSYEQYF
>many|TRBV20-1|TRBJ2-7|NA
TGCAGTGCTAGGAACCCCGGCTCCTACGAGCAGTACTTC
CSARNPGSYEQYF
>few|TRBV5-1|TRBJ2-7|TRBD1
TGCGCCAGCACCGACGGACAGGGGCGTATCTACGAGCAGTACTTC
CASTDGQGRIYEQYF
>few|TRBV19|TRBJ2-5|NA
TGTGCCAGTAGAGACGGTGCTCAAGAGACCCAGTACTTC
CASRDGAQETQYF
>few|TRBV6-6|TRBJ2-7|NA
TGTGCCAGCAGCTCCGGGCCCTTAAGGGGAGAGACCCGGTACTTC
CASSSGPLRGETRYF
>many|TRBV20-1|TRBJ2-7|NA
TGCAGTGCCAAGCAGGGCCGCGAGCAGTACTTC
CSAKQGREQYF
>NA|TRBV15|TRBJ2-5|NA
TGTGCCACCAGCAGGGATCTAACGGACTCCCGCGCGGAGGCCCAGTACTTC
CATSRDLTDSRAEAQYF